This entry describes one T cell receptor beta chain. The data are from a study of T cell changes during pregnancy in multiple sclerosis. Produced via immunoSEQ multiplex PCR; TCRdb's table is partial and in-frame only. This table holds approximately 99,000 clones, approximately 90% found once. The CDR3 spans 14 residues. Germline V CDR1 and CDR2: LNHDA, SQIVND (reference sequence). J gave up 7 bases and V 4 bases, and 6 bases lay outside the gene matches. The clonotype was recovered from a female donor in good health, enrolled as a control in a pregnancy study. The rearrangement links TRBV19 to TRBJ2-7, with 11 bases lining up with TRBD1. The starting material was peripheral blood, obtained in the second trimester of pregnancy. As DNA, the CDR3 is TGTGCCAGTAGTAAGGGACAGGGGGTATGGGAGCAGTACTTC. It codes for CASSKGQGVWEQYF.